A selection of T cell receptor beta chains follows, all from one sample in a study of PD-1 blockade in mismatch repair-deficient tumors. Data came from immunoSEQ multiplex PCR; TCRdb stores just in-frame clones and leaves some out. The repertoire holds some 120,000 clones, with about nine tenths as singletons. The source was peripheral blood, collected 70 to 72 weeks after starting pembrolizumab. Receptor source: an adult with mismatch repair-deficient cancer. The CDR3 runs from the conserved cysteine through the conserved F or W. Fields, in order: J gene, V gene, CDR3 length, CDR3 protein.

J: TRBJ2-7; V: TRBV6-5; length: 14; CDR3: CASSYLVGVGEQYF
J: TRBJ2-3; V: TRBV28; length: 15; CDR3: CASSSKQERADTQYF
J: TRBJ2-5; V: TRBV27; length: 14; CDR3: CASSYQGVVETQYF
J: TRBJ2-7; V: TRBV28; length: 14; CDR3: CASSQTGAVYEQYF
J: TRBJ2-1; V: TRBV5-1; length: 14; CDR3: CASSLTTSYNEQFF
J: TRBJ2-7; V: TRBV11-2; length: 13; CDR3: CASSRGLAYEQYF
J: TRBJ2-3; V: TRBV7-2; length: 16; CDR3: CASSLGTGKNTDTQYF
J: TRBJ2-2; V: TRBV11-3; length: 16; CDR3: CASSSHLGGITGELFF
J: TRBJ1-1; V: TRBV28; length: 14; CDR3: CASSDLTGVTEAFF
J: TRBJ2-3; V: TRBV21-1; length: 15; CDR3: CASSNLAACPDTQYF
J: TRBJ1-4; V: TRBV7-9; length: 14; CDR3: CASSLDRRNEKLFF
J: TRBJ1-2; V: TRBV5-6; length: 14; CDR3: CASSFGTPNYGYTF
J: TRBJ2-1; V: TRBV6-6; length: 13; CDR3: CASSWRSDNEQFF
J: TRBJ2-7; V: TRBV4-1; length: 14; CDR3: CASSRGTGTYEQYF
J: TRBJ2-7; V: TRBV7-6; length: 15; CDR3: CASSPGTGGSYEQYF
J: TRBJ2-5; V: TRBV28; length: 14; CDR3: CASGPQGPQETQYF
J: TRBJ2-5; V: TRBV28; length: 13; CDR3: CASRKGVTETQYF
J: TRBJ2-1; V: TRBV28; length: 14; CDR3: CASSFTGGWNEQFF